Only one count was recorded for the clone carrying this TCR beta chain. Constant-segment primers and 5'RACE yielded cDNA libraries for TCR alpha and TCR beta, each carrying sample barcodes and UMIs. MiXCR, applied by TCRdb to the 5' RACE reads, yields one record per CDR3 protein. This table holds about 200,000 distinct CDR3 sequences, 9% to 10% found once. V was trimmed by 5 bases and J by 9 bases, leaving 23 bases between them. The CDR3 has 16 residues. The germline V gene has CDR1 LNHDA and CDR2 SQIVND (reference sequence). This entry is derived from a study of T-cell memory formation after mild COVID-19.

This chain uses TRBV19 with TRBJ2-1; D may correspond to TRBD1 or TRBD2 (5 bases each). Sequencing used PBMCs or a T cell subset sorted from them (not recorded which). The sequence was collected from a young man who had mild COVID-19 (a few samples of this study predate the infection). Cell type and time point are not known. The CDR3 spells CASSEGGASFGPEQFF. CDR3 in DNA: TGTGCCAGTAGTGAGGGTGGGGCAAGTTTTGGTCCTGAGCAGTTCTTC.